This is a list of T cell receptor beta chains from one sample in a study. From the RT-PCR reads, TCRdb called clonotypes with MiXCR, one entry per CDR3 protein. The data show about 700,000 distinct CDR3 sequences, more than 13% seen once. The sequenced material came from memory CD4+ T cells from blood. The receptors were sampled from a female donor in good health, serving as a healthy control. CDR3s include the opening cysteine and the closing phenylalanine or tryptophan.

length	V	CDR3
16	TRBV5-1	CASSSPTGGDGEKLFF
14	TRBV5-1	CASSHGQGYSPLHF
16	TRBV4-2	CASSQLGGSIYNEQFF
14	TRBV7-2	CASSPGAITDTQYF
11	TRBV20-1	CSADGRETQYF
13	TRBV2	CASNRADNSPLHF
14	TRBV27	CASSSASGRHTQYF
16	TRBV20-1	CSARDQTSGSYNEQFF
15	TRBV6-5	CASSRGLRGSDTQYF
13	TRBV30	CAWDGSGANVLTF
15	TRBV15	CATSTSRLKYNEQFF
16	TRBV5-1	CASSLRSGQSNSPLHF
14	TRBV6-4	CARDLPLSSYEQYF
15	TRBV7-2	CASSLDPRFQETQYF
13	TRBV10-3	CAISVGARDEQYF
13	TRBV3-1	CASSQVDSETQYF
15	TRBV20-1	CSARRPGLLQETQYF
17	TRBV6-7	CASSSPRTSGRAGEQYF
13	TRBV27	CASSLVNTGELFF
16	TRBV11-1	CASSSLAGGGTDTQYF
15	TRBV20-1	CSASASGRPTDTQYF
16	TRBV11-2	CASSFPTGRLGGELFF
15	TRBV4-2	CASSQGASEGRELFF
15	TRBV6-4	CASSDGGFSTDTQYF
17	TRBV20-1	CSAQPRLAGGPDGELFF
14	TRBV5-6	CASSRWTVGYEQYF
16	TRBV20-1	CSARLSGRGFDNEQFF
14	TRBV7-2	CASTEGRGGEKLFF
17	TRBV20-1	CSARGSLGVTGAGGYTF
15	TRBV6-5	CASSSAQGVLYEQYF
13	TRBV5-1	CASSREDGDTQYF
15	TRBV6-1	CASSESETAFGGYTF
15	TRBV6-5	CASRKGGASNYGYTF
14	TRBV10-3	CAISKRESEETQYF
14	TRBV5-5	CASSPDLGRYEQYF